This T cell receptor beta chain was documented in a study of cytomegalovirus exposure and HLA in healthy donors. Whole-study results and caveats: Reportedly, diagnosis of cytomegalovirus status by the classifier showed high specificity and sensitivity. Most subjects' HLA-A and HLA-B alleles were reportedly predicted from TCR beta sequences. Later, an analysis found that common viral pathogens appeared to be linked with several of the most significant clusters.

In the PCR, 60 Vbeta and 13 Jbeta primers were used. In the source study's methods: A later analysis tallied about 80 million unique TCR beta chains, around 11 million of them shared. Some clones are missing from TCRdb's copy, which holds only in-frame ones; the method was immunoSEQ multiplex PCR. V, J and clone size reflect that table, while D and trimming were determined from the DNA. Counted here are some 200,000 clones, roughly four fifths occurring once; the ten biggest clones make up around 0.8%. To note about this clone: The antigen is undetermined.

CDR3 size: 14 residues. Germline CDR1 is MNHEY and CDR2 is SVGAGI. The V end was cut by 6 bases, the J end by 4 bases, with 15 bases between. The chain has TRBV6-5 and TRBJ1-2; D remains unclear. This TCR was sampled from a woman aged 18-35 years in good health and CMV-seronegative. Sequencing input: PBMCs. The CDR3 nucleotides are TGTGCCAGCAGCTACGCCACATCGATCTATGGCTACACCTTC. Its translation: CASSYATSIYGYTF.